This TCR beta chain was captured by sequencing in a study of shared clonotypes between healthy human individuals. Generated by immunoSEQ multiplex PCR, the TCRdb table keeps only in-frame clones and is missing some. The sample includes about 680,000 clones, around 90% seen only once; the top ten take 24%. Worth noting for this clone: Its antigen remains unknown.

The study's findings and limits: Generally, naive subsets (rather than memory subsets) showed larger estimated richness.

J gave up 9 bases and V 0 bases, and 10 bases lay outside the gene matches. The CDR3 is 16 amino acids. Germline CDR1 and CDR2: MNHEY and SMNVEV (reference sequence). The naive CD8 population came from CD45RO-negative cells selected for CCR7, without terminally differentiated effector memory CD45RA+ cells. This clonotype originated in a man aged 25 to 45 in good health. The rearrangement links TRBV27 to TRBJ1-5; 8 bases are shared with TRBD1. The material sequenced was naive CD8+ T cells sorted from blood. The CDR3 spells CASSLSSGQVHWPQHF. The CDR3 nucleotides are TGTGCCAGCAGTTTATCGTCGGGACAGGTGCATTGGCCCCAGCATTTT.